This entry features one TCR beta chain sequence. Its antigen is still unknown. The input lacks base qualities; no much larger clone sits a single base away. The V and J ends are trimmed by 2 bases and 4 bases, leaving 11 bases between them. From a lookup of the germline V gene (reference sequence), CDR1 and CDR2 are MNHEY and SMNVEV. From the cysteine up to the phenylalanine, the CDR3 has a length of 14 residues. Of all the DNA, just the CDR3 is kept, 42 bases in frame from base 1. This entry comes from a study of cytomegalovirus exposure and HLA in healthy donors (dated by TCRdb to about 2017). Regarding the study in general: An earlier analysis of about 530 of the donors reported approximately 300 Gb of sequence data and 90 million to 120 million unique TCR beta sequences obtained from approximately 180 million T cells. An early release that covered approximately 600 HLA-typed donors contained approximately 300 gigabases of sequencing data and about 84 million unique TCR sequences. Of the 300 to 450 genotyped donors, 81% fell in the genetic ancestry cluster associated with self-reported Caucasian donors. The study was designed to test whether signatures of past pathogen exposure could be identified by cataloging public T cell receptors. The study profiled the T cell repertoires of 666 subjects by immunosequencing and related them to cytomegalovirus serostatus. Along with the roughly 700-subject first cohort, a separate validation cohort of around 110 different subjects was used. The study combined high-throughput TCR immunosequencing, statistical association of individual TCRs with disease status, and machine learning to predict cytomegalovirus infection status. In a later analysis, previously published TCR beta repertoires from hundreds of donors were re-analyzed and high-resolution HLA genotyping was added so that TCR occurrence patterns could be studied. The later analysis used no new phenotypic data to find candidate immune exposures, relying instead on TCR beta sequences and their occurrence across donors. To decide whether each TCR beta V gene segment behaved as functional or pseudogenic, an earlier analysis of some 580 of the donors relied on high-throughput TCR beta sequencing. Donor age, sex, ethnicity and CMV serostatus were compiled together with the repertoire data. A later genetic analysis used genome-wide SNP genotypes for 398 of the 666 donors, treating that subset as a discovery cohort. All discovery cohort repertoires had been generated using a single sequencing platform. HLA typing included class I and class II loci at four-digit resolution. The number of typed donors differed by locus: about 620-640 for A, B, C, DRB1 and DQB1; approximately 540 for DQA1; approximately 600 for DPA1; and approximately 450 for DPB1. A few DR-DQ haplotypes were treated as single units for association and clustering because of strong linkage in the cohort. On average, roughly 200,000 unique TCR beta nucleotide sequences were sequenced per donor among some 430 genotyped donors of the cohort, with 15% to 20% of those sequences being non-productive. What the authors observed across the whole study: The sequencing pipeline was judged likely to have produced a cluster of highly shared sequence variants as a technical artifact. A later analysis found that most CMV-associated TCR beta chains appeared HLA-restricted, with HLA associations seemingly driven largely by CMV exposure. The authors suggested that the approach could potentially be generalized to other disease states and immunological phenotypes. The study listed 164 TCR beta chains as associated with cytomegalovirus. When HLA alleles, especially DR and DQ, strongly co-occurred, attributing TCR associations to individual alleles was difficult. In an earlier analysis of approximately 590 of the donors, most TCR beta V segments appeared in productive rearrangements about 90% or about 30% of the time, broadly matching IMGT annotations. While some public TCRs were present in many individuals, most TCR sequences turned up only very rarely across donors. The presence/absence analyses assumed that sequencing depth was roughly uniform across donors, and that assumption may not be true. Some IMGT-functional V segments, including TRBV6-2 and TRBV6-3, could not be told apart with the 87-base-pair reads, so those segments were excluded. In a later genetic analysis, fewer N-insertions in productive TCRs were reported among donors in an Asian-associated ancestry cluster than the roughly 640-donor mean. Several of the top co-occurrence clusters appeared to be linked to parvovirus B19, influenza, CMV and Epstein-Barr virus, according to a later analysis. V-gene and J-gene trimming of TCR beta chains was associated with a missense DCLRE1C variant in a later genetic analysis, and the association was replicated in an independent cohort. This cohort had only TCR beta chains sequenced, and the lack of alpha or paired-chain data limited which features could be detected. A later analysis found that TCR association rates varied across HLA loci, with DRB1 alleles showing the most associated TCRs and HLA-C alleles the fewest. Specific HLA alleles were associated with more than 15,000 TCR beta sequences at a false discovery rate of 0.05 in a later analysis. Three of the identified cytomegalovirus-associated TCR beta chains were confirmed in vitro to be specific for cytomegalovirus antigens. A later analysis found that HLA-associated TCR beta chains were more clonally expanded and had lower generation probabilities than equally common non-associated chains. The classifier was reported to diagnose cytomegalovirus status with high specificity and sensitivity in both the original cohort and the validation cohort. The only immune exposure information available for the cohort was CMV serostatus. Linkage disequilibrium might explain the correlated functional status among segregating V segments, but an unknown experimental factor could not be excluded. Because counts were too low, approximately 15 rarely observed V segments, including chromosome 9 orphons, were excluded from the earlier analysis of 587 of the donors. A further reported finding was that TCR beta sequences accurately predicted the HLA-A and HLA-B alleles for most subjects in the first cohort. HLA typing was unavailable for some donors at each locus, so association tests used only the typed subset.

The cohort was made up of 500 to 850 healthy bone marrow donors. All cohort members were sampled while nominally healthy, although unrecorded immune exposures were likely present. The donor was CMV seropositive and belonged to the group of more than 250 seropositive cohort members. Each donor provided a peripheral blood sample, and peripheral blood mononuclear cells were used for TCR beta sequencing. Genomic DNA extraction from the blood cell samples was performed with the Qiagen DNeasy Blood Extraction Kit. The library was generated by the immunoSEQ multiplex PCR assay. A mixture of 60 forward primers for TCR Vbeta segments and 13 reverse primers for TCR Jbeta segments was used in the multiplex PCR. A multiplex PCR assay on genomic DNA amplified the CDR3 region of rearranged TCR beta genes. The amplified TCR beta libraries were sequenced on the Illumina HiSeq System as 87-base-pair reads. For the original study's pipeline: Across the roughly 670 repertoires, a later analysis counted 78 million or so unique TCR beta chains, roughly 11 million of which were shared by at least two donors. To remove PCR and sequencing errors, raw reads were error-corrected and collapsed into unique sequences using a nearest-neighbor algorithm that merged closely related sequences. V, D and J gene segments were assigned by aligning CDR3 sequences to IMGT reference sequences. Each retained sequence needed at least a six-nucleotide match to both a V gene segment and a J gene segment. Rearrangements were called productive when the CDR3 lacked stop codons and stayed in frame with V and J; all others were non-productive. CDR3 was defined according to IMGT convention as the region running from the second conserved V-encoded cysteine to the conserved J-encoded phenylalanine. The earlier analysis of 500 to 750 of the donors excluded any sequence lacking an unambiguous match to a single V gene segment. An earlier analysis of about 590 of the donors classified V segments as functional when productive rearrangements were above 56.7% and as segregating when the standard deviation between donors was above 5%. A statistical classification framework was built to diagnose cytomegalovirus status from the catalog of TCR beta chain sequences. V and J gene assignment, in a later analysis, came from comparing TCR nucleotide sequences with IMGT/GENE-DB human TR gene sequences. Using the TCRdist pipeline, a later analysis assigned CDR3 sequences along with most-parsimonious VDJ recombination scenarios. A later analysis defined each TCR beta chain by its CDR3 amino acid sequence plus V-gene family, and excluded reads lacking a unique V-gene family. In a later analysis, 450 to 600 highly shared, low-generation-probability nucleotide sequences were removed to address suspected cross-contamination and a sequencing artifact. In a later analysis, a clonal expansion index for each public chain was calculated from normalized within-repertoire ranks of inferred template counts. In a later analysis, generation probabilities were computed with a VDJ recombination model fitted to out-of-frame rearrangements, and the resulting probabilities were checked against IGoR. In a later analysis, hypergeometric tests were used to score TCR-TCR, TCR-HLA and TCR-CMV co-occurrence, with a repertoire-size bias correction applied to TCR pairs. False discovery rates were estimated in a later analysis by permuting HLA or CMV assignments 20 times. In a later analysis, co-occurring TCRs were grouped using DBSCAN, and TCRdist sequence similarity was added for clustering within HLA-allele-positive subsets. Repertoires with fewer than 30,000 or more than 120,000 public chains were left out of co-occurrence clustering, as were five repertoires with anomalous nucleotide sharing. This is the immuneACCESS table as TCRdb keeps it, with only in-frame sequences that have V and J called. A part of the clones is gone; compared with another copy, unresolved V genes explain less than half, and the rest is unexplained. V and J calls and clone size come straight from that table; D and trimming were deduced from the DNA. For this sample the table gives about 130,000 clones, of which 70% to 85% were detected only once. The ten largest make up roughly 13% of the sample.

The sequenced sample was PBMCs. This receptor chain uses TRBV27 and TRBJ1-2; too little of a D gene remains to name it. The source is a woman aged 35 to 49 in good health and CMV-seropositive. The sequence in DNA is TGTGCCAGCAGTTTAGAGAACCTAGTCTATGGCTACACCTTC. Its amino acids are CASSLENLVYGYTF.